The TCR beta chain described here comes from a study of PD-L1 blockade in urothelial cancer. In the study overall: Patients commenced atezolizumab at some point between 2014 and 2015, and it was given at 1,200 mg intravenously every 3 weeks. Study conclusions and caveats: Greater 3-week expansion of tumor-associated blood clones was recorded for durable-benefit patients. Sub-median blood TCR clonality before treatment predicted longer survival.

Worth noting for this clone: Its antigen is still unknown.

The assay was immunoSEQ multiplex PCR, and TCRdb's table has in-frame clones only and misses some. The data show around 24,000 clones, approximately 82% seen once. The time point is: peripheral blood 6 weeks after treatment start. The sample consisted of PBMCs, taken around atezolizumab (anti-PD-L1) treatment. This TCR came from an older man with urothelial cancer.

The CDR3 loop reads CASSRREGFDEQFF. The CDR3 coding sequence is TGTGCCAGCAGCCGCCGGGAGGGCTTCGATGAGCAGTTCTTC. V is TRBV6-5 and J is TRBJ2-1; TRBD2 matches at 8 bases. CDR1 is MNHEY and CDR2 is SVGAGI in the germline V gene. J was trimmed by 8 bases and V by 6 bases; bases with no gene match: 9. The CDR3 runs to 14 residues.